Each of the 27 T cell receptor beta chains below was sequenced from the same sample in a study of cytomegalovirus exposure and HLA in healthy donors. The PCR ran on 60 Vbeta and 13 Jbeta primers. Sequenced by immunoSEQ multiplex PCR; TCRdb stores in-frame clones only, minus some. The table has about 130,000 clones, roughly three quarters seen once. The sequenced sample was PBMCs. The receptors stem from a man aged 40-50 years in good health and CMV-seronegative.

The gene calls are TRBV7-9 and TRBJ1-2; 8 bases match TRBD1. The junction had 7 bases not matched to a gene; V was cut back by 5 bases and J by 8 bases. The CDR3 extends over 13 amino acids. Germline loops: CDR1 SEHNR, CDR2 FQNEAQ (reference sequence). CDR3 bases: TGTGCCAGCAGCGGCCAGGACAGGGTCGGCTACACCTTC. Its protein is CASSGQDRVGYTF.

There are a few counts of this clone. This rearrangement joins TRBV25-1 to TRBJ2-5, with 7 positions matching TRBD1. This CDR3 region has 14 residues. V was clipped by 5 bases and J by 2 bases; unmatched bases: 5. The germline gives CDR1 MGHDK, CDR2 SYGVNS. CDR3 in DNA: TGTGCCAGCAGTAAACAGGGGCCGCAAGAGACCCAGTACTTC. Amino acid sequence: CASSKQGPQETQYF.

The CDR3 is CASSQVGADTDTQYF. For the CDR3, the DNA is TGCGCCAGCAGCCAAGTTGGCGCGGACACAGATACGCAGTATTTT. The genes are TRBV4-1 and TRBJ2-3; D is uncertain. V lost 1 base and J 2 bases, leaving 10 bases between the germline ends. Looked up from germline, CDR1 is MGHRA and CDR2 is YSYEKL. The CDR3 contains 15 residues.

The rearrangement uses TRBV5-4 and TRBJ2-7; maybe TRBD1 (6 bases). Germline V gene sequence: CDR1 SGHNT, CDR2 YYREEE (reference sequence). CDR3 length: 14 amino acids. The germline V and J ends were trimmed by 1 base and 0 bases, with 8 bases remaining between them. Written as DNA, the CDR3 is TGTGCCAGCAGCTTGCAAGGGGGCTCCTACGAGCAGTACTTC. Translation: CASSLQGGSYEQYF.

The chain employs TRBV14 and TRBJ2-7, with D uncertain. V was shortened by 1 base and J by 2 bases, with 12 bases between the two germline ends. CDR3 length: 15 residues. The germline CDR1 and CDR2 sequences are SGHDN and FVKESK. The DNA of the CDR3 is TGTGCCAGCAGCCAAGCGCGACGGGTGGCCTACGAGCAGTACTTC. It codes for CASSQARRVAYEQYF.

The chain couples TRBV5-1 to TRBJ2-5, with TRBD2 identical over 10 bases. V was clipped by 3 bases and J by 3 bases; unmatched bases: 8. CDR3 length: 16 amino acids. CDR1 SGHRS and CDR2 YFSETQ come from the germline V gene. The CDR3 region has the DNA TGCGCCAGCAGCTCAGGAACTAGCGGGAATAAAGAGACCCAGTACTTC. Translating gives CASSSGTSGNKETQYF.

The chain links TRBV6-5 to TRBJ2-3; 8 bases are a match to TRBD2. V gave up 7 bases and J gave up 2 bases; unmatched junction bases: 8. CDR3 size: 15 residues. Germline V gene data show CDR1 as MNHEY and CDR2 as SVGAGI. CDR3: CASTVAGGSTDTQYF. DNA for the CDR3: TGTGCCAGCACTGTGGCGGGGGGCTCCACAGATACGCAGTATTTT.

The genes are TRBV7-6 and TRBJ2-7; 9 bases are a match to TRBD2. The CDR3 has 13 amino acids. With 4 bases clipped from V and 6 bases from J, the junction kept 4 bases outside the gene matches. Germline values: CDR1 SGHVS, CDR2 FNYEAQ. CDR3 DNA sequence: TGTGCCAGCAGCTCCGGACTAGCGAGCGAGCAGTACTTC. The encoded protein is CASSSGLASEQYF.

The chain recombines TRBV30 with TRBJ1-4, with D possibly being TRBD1 (5 bases). V dropped 3 bases and J dropped 4 bases, with 9 bases sitting between them. The CDR3 spans 13 residues. Looked up from germline, CDR1 is GTSNPN and CDR2 is SVGIG (reference sequence). CDR3 amino acids: CAWSRQSNEKLFF. CDR3 nucleotide sequence: TGTGCCTGGAGCCGACAGAGTAATGAAAAACTGTTTTTT.

The chain's CDR3 is CASSEDRDYYEQYF. Here the CDR3 DNA reads TGTGCCAGCAGTGAAGACAGGGACTATTACGAGCAGTACTTC. V and J are TRBV6-1 and TRBJ2-7; weak D call: TRBD2 (7 bases). Per the germline V gene, CDR1 is MNHNS and CDR2 is SASEGT. This CDR3 is 14 amino acids long. The V and J ends lost 1 base and 4 bases respectively, with 11 bases between them.

The V call is TRBV10-3, the J call TRBJ2-6, with 8 bases fitting TRBD1. CDR1 is ENHRY, CDR2 SYGVKD, per germline. Trimming removed 4 bases from V and 1 base from J; junction bases left unmatched: 0. The CDR3 consists of 15 residues. CDR3 protein: CAISGQGSGANVLTF. CDR3 nucleotide sequence: TGTGCCATCAGTGGACAGGGGTCTGGGGCCAACGTCCTGACTTTC.

The chain combines TRBV9 with TRBJ1-2; D is unresolved. The CDR3 spans 16 residues. V was shortened by 0 bases and J by 1 base, with 13 bases between the two germline ends. CDR1 is SGDLS, CDR2 YYNGEE, per germline. This CDR3 reads CASSVGELGFNYGYTF. CDR3 nucleotide sequence: TGTGCCAGCAGCGTAGGGGAGTTGGGGTTTAACTATGGCTACACCTTC.

The CDR3 reads CASSPTGANEKLFF. Written as DNA, the CDR3 is TGCGCCAGCAGCCCTACGGGGGCTAATGAAAAACTGTTTTTT. The chain carries TRBV5-1 and TRBJ1-4; TRBD1 is a possible D gene (5 bases). The germline gives CDR1 SGHRS, CDR2 YFSETQ. The CDR3 consists of 14 residues. V lost 4 bases and J 3 bases, leaving 10 bases between the germline ends.

CDR3 protein: CASSSTRRPGELFF. CDR3 nucleotides: TGTGCCAGCAGCTCGACAAGGCGCCCCGGGGAGCTGTTTTTT. The J gene is TRBJ2-2, the V gene TRBV7-9; D gene unclear. Deletions cut 4 bases from V and 6 bases from J, with 12 bases between. This CDR3 has 14 amino acids. Germline values: CDR1 SEHNR, CDR2 FQNEAQ (reference sequence).

J is TRBJ2-6 and V is TRBV5-1, with a tentative D call TRBD1 (5 bases). This CDR3 spans 15 amino acids. Germline assignment: CDR1 SGHRS and CDR2 YFSETQ. V shed 0 bases and J shed 4 bases, with 8 bases lying between them. CDR3 amino acids: CASSLEGVGANVLTF. CDR3 sequence (DNA): TGCGCCAGCAGCTTGGAAGGGGTCGGGGCCAACGTCCTGACTTTC.

The chain combines TRBV19 with TRBJ2-7; 10 bases are a match to TRBD1. The CDR3 runs 15 residues. The germline gives CDR1 LNHDA, CDR2 SQIVND (reference sequence). Trimming took 3 bases from V and 1 from J; bases not matched to a gene: 3. CDR3 protein: CASSIDRGLSYEQYF. In nucleotides, the CDR3 is TGTGCCAGTAGTATTGACAGGGGGCTGTCCTACGAGCAGTACTTC.

The CDR3 loop reads CASSRGLAGADTQYF. CDR3 sequence (DNA): TGTGCCAGCAGCAGGGGACTAGCTGGGGCAGATACGCAGTATTTT. The chain joins TRBV5-6 to TRBJ2-3; 9 bases agree with TRBD2. The length of the CDR3 is 15 residues. Germline assignment: CDR1 SGHDT and CDR2 YYEEEE. The V gene end was trimmed by 4 bases and the J gene end by 4 bases; junction bases not matched to a gene: 7.

There are a few counts of this clone. This chain connects TRBV10-2 to TRBJ2-2, with D perhaps TRBD1 (6 bases). The V and J ends lost 2 bases and 0 bases respectively, with 7 bases between them. Germline V gene lookup returns CDR1 WSHSY and CDR2 SAAADI. The CDR3 is 15 amino acids. This CDR3 is CASSEDRSNTGELFF. As DNA, the CDR3 is TGCGCCAGCAGTGAGGACAGGTCGAACACCGGGGAGCTGTTTTTT.

This clone was seen more than once but under ten times. This chain joins TRBV19 and TRBJ2-3; tentative D call: TRBD2 (6 bases). The CDR3 has 12 amino acids. Germline lookup yields CDR1 LNHDA and CDR2 SQIVND (reference sequence). V lost 6 bases and J lost 5, with 9 bases in between. CDR3: CASSGSGDTQYF. As DNA, the CDR3 is TGTGCCAGTAGCGGGAGCGGAGATACGCAGTATTTT.

The chain is built from TRBV10-1 and TRBJ2-3; D might be TRBD1 (6 bases). Germline V CDR1 and CDR2: WNHNN, SYGVQD (reference sequence). V shed 2 bases and J shed 3 bases, with 15 bases lying between them. The CDR3 runs to 16 residues. CDR3 in amino acids: CASSETTQGSTDTQYF. CDR3 DNA: TGCGCCAGCAGTGAGACCACTCAGGGGTCTACAGATACGCAGTATTTT.

The CDR3 sequence is CASSPRRGGLTGELFF. As DNA, the CDR3 is TGCGCCAGCAGCCCTAGGCGGGGGGGCCTCACCGGGGAGCTGTTTTTT. The chain joins TRBV4-3 to TRBJ2-2, with 9 bases aligning to TRBD2. The CDR3 runs to 16 residues. Germline CDR1 reads LGHNA; CDR2 reads YSLEER. With V trimmed by 4 bases and J by 4 bases, 7 bases remained unmatched.

This chain connects TRBV29-1 to TRBJ1-1; D uncertain. The CDR3 consists of 13 residues. Trimming took off 3 bases at V and 1 base at J, with 9 bases between the two ends. Germline assignment: CDR1 SQVTM and CDR2 ANQGSEA. In DNA form, the CDR3 reads TGCAGCGTTGAGGAACAGCCGAACACTGAAGCTTTCTTT. Translated: CSVEEQPNTEAFF. Based on the CDR3 plus reference TRBV29-1 and TRBJ1-1, the full variable domain is SAVISQKPSRDICQRGTSLTIQCQVDSQVTMMFWYRQQPGQSLTLIATANQGSEATYESGFVIDKFPISRPNLTFSTLTVSNMSPEDSSIYLCSVEEQPNTEAFFGQGTRLTVV.

The chain is built from TRBV6-1 and TRBJ2-2; perhaps TRBD2 as D (6 bases). The V gene's germline CDR1 is MNHNS and CDR2 SASEGT. The CDR3 sequence is 16 residues long. V was cut by 2 bases and J by 4 bases, with 14 bases left in between. The CDR3, as DNA: TGTGCCAGCAGTGAACCTCTTTCCGGGGGCACCGGGGAGCTGTTTTTT. Translation gives CASSEPLSGGTGELFF.

Only a few counts were recorded for this clone. The V call is TRBV7-9, the J call TRBJ2-5; 9 nucleotides line up with TRBD1. Trimming took 9 bases from V and 5 from J; bases not matched to a gene: 7. The length of the CDR3 is 13 residues. The germline V gene encodes CDR1 SEHNR and CDR2 FQNEAQ (reference sequence). The CDR3 coding sequence is TGTGCCAGTCAACAGGGGGCCGGGGAGACCCAGTACTTC. This codes for CASQQGAGETQYF. Filled out from reference TRBV7-9 and TRBJ2-5, the complete variable domain reads DTGVSQNPRHKITKRGQNVTFRCDPISEHNRLYWYRQTLGQGPEFLTYFQNEAQLEKSRLLSDRFSAERPKGSFSTLEIQRTEQGDSAMYLCASQQGAGETQYFGPGTRLLVL.

This chain joins TRBV6-1 and TRBJ2-2; D gene unclear. Trimming removed 6 bases from V and 5 bases from J, with 10 bases in between. There are 13 residues in the CDR3. Germline CDR1 is MNHNS and CDR2 is SASEGT. CDR3 sequence reads: CASRKTRTGELFF. In nucleotides, the CDR3 is TGTGCCAGCAGAAAGACAAGGACCGGGGAGCTGTTTTTT.

The V gene is TRBV5-4, the J gene TRBJ1-4, with 9 bases lining up with TRBD1. CDR1 and CDR2 (germline): SGHNT, YYREEE (reference sequence). J gave up 8 bases and V 6 bases, and 11 bases lay outside the gene matches. The CDR3 covers 15 residues. CDR3 region: CASTQRGQGMEKLFF. The CDR3 DNA sequence: TGTGCCAGCACCCAAAGGGGACAGGGTATGGAAAAACTGTTTTTT.

J is TRBJ1-5 and V is TRBV5-6; D might be TRBD1 (5 bases). V lost 3 bases and J lost 6, with 10 bases in between. In germline, CDR1 is SGHDT, CDR2 YYEEEE. The CDR3 is 13 residues long. The CDR3 protein is CASSSGSSQPQHF. DNA of the CDR3: TGTGCCAGCAGCTCAGGGTCCTCTCAGCCCCAGCATTTT.